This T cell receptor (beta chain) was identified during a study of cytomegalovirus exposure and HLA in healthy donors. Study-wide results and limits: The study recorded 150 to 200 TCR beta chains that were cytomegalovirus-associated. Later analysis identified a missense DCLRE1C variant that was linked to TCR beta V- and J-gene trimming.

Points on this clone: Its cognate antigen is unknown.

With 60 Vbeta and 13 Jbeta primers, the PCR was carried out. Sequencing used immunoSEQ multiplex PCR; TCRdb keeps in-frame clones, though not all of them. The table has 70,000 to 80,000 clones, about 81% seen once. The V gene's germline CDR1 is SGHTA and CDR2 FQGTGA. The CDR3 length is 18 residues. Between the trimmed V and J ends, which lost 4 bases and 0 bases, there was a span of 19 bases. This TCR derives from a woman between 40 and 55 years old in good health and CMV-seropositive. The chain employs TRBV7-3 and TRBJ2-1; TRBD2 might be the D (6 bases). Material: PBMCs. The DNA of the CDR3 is TGTGCCAGCAGCTCTAGTTCATGGGCGGGGAGCTCCTACAATGAGCAGTTCTTC. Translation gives CASSSSSWAGSSYNEQFF.